Included here is one TCR beta chain sequence, with context. No antigen is known for it. Base qualities are not provided; no much larger clone lies one nucleotide away. The data originate from a study of blood T cell repertoires in COVID-19 (dated by TCRdb to about 2020). Broadly, across the study: Samples from collaborators originated in the United States, Italy and Spain and spanned both the acute and convalescent phases of COVID-19. The material from the prospective study consisted of cDNA or gDNA derived from T cells, B-cell-depleted T cells, or PBMCs. The repertoires were made available in a free public database intended to serve as a resource for research on the immune response to SARS-CoV-2. The dataset comprised deeply sampled blood TCRbeta repertoires from subjects exposed to, actively infected with, or recovered from COVID-19. Where available, HLA class I and class II types were taken from metadata supplied by the sample provider and were not determined by assay-based typing. A de-identified subject ID, COVID-19 status, age in years and sex were almost always included in the sample metadata. Samples came from the ongoing ImmuneRACE study (first 160 participants) plus 1,254 subjects from 6 global collaborators. What the study reported, not specific to this receptor: The quantity of clinical and demographic metadata differed by source and by participant and was supplied without curation.

The collaborating institutions used their own protocols to collect whole blood in K2EDTA tubes. Collaborator samples were shipped for TCRbeta analysis as frozen whole blood, isolated PBMCs, or DNA extracted from either sample type. The CDR3, cysteine through phenylalanine, is 16 amino acids long. Left in the record is the CDR3 DNA by itself, 48 bases read in frame from the first base. The germline V gene provides CDR1 SGHRS and CDR2 YFSETQ. V lost 1 base and J lost 0 bases; the stretch between them is 8 bases long. TCRbeta CDR3 regions were amplified from genomic DNA using the immunoSEQ Assay, a bias-controlled multiplex PCR. Regarding the original processing steps: Nucleated cell counts per sample were estimated from amplification of reference gene primers within the assay. To quantify the absolute abundance of each unique TCRbeta CDR3 rearrangement, sequence reads were collapsed and filtered. For each sample, productive Simpson clonality was calculated as the square root of Simpson's diversity index over productive rearrangements. TCRdb re-hosts the immuneACCESS table, in-frame sequences only. Its copies lack some clones; in the studies checked, an unresolved V gene accounts for under half of them, and the cause for the rest is not known. The DNA was the basis for D and trimming; V, J and clone size are from that table. In this sample the table shows around 70,000 clones, around 90% of which occur a single time. 1.5% of the sample is in the top ten clones.

The sequence derives from a man aged 45-65 years with acute or convalescent COVID-19. What was sequenced was peripheral blood. The chain was built from TRBV5-1 and TRBJ2-6; the D segment cannot be called with confidence. At the DNA level, the sequence is TGCGCCAGCAGCTTGTTTCGCAGCTCTGGGGCCAACGTCCTGACTTTC. The translation is CASSLFRSSGANVLTF.